This T cell receptor (beta chain) was recorded in a study of T cells in Graves' hyperthyroidism and ophthalmopathy. General observations from the study: A median around six months before onset, the model predicted ophthalmopathy.

Under 3 months was the duration of disease in ophthalmopathy patients, who also had a Clinical Activity Score of at least 3 and a NOSPECS grade of at least 4. Cells are PBMCs isolated from about 10 ml of fresh blood. In this sample, this clonotype turned up many times. The target antigen is unknown. TCR beta CDR3 region amplification was performed from RNA transcripts. During a first-round RT-PCR of the TCR CDR3, the HTBI primer set was used. TCRdb reprocessed the multiplex PCR reads via MiXCR and lists one record per CDR3 protein. Of some 360,000 distinct CDR3 sequences listed, roughly 18% are singletons. CDR3 length: 15 amino acids. The ends lost 4 bases at V and 1 base at J; junction bases unmatched: 5. Germline CDR1 MNHNS, CDR2 SASEGT.

The chain couples TRBV6-1 to TRBJ2-7; 9 bases are shared with TRBD2. The specimen sequenced was blood. This receptor was identified in a middle-aged woman with Graves' ophthalmopathy. For the CDR3, the DNA is TGTGCCAGCAGTGTGCCTAGCGGGGTTTCCTACGAGCAGTACTTC. Translating it yields CASSVPSGVSYEQYF.